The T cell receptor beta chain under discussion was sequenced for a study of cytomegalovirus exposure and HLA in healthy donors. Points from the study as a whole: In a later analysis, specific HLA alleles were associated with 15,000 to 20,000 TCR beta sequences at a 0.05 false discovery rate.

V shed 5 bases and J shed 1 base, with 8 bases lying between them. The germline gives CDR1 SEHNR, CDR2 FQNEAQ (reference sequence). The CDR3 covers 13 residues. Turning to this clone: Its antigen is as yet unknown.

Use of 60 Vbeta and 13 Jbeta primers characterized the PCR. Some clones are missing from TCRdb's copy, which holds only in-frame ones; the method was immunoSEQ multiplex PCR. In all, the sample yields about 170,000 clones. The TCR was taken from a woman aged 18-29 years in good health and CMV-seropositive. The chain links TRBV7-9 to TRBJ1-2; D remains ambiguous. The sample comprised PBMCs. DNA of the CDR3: TGTGCCAGCAGCCCCCCGCGTAACTATGGCTACACCTTC. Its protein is CASSPPRNYGYTF.